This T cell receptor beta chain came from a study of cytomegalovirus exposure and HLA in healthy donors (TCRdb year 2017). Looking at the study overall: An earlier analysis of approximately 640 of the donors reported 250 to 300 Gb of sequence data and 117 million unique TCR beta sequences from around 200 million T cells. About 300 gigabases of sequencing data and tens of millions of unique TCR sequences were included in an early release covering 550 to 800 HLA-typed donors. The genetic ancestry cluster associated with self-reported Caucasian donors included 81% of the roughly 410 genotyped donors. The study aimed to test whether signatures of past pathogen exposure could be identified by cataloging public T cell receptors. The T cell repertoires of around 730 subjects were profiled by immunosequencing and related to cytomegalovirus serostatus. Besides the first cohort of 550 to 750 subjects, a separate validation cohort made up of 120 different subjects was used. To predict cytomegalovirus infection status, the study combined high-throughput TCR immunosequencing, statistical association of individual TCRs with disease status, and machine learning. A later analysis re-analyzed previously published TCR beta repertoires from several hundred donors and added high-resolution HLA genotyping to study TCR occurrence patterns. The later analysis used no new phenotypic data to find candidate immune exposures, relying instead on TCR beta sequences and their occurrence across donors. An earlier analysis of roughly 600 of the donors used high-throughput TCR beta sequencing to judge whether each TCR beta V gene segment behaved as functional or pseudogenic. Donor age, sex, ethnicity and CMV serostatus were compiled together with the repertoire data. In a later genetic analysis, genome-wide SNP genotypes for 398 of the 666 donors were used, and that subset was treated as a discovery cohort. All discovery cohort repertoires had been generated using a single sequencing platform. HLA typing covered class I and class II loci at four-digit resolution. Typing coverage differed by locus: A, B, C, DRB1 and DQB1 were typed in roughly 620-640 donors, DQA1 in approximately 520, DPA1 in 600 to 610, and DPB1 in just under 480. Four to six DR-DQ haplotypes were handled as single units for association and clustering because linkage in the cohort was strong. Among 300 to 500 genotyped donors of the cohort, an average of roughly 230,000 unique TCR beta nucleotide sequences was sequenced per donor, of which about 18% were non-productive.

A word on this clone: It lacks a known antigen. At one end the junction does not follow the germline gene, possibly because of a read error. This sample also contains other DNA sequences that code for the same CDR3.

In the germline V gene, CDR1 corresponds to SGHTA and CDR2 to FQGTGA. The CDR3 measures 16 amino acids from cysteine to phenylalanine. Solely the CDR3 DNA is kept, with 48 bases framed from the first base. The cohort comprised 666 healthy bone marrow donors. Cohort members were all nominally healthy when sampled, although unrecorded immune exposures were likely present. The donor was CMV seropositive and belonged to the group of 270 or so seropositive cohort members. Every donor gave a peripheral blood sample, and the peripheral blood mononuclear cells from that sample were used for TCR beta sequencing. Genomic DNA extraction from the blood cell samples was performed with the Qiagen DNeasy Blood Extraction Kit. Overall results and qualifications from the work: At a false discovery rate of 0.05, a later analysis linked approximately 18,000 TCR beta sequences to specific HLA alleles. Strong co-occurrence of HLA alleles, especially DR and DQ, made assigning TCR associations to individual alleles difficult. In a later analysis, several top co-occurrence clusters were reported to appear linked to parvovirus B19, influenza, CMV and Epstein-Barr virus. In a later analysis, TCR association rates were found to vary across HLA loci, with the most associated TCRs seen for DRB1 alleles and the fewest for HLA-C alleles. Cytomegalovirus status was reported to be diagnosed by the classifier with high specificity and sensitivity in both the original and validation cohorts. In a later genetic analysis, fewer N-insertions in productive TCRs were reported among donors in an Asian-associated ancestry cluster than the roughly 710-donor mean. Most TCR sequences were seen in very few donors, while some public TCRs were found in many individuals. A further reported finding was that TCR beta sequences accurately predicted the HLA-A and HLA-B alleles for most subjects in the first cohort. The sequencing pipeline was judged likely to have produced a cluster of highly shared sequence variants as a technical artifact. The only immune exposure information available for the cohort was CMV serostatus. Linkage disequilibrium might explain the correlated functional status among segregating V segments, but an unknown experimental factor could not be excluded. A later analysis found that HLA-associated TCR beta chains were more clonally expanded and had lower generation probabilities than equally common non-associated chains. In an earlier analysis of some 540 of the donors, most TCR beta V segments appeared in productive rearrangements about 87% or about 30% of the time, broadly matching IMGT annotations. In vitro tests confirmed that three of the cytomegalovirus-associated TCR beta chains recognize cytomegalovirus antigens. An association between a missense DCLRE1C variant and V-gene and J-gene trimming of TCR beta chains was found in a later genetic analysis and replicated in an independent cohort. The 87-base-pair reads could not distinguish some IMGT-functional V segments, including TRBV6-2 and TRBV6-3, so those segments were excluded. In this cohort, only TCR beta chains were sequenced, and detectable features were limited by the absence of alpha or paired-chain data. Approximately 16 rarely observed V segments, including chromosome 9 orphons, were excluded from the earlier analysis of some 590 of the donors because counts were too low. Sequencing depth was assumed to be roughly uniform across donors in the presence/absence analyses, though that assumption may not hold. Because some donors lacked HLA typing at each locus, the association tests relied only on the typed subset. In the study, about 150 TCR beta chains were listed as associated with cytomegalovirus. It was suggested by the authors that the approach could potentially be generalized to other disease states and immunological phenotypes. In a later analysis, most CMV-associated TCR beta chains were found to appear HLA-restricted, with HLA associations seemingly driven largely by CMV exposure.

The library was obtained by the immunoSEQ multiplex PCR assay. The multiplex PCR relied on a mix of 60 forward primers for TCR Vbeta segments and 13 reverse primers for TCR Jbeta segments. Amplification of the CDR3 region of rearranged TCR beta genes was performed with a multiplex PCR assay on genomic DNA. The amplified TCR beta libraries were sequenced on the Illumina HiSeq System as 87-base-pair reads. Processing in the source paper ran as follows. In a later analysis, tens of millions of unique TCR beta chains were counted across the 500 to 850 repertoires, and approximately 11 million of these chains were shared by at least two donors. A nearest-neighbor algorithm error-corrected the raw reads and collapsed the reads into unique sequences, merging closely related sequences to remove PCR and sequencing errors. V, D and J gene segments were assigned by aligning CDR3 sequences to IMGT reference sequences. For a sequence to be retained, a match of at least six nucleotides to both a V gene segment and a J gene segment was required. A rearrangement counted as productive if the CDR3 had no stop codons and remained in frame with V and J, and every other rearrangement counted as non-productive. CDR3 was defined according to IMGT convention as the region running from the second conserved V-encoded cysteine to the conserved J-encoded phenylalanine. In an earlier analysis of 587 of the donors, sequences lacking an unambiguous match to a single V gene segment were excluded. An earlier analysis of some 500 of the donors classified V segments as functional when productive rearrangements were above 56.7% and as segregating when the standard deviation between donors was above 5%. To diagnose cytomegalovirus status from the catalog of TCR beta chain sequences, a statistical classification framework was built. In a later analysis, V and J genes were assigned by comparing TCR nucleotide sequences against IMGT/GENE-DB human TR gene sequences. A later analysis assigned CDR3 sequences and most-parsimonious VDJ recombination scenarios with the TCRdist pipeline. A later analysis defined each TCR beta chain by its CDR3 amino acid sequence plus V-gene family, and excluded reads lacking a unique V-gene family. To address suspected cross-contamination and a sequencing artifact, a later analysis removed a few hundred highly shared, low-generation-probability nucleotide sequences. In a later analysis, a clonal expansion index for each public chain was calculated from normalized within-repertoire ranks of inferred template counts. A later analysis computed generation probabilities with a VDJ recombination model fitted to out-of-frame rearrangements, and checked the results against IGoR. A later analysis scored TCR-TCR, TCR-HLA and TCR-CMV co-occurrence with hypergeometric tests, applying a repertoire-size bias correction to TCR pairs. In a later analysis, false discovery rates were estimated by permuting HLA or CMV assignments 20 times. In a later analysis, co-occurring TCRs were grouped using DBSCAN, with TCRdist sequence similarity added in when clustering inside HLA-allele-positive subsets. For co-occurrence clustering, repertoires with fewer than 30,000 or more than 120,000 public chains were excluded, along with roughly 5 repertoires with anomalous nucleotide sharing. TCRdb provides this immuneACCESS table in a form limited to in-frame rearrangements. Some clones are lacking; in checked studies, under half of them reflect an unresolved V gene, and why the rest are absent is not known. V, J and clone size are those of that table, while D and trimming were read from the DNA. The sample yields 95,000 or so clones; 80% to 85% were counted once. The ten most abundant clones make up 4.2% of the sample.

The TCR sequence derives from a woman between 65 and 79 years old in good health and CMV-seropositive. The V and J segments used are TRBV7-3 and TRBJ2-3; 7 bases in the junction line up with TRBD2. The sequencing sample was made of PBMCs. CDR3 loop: CASSLRASGSTDTQYF. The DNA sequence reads TGCGCCAGCAGCTTAAGGGCTAGCGGCAGCACAGATACGCAGTATTTT.